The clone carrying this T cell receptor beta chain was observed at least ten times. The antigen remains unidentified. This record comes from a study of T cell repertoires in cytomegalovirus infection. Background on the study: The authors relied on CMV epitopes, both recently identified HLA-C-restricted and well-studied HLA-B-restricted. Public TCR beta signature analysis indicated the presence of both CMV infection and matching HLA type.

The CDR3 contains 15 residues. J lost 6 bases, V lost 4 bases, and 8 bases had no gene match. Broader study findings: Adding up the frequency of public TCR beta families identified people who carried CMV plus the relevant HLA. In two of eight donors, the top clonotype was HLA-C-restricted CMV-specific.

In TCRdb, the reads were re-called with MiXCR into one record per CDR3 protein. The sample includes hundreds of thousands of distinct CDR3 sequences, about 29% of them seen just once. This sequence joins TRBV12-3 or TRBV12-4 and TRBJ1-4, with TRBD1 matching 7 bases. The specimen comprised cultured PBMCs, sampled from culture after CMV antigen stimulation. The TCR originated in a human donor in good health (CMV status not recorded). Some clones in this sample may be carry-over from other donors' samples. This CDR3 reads CASSSDREEDEKLFF. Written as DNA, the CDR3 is TGTGCCAGCAGTTCTGACAGGGAGGAGGATGAAAAACTGTTTTTT.